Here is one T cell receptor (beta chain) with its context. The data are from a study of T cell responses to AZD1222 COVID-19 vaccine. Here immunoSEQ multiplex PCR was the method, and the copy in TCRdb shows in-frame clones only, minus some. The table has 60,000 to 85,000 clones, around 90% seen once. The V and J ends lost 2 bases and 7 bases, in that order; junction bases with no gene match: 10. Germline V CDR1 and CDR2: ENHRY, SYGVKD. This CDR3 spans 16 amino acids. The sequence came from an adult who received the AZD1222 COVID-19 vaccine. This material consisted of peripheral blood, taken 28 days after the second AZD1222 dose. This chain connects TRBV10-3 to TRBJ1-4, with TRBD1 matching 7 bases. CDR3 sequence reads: CAISELDRARGEKLFF. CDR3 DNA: TGTGCCATCAGTGAGCTAGACAGGGCTCGTGGTGAAAAACTGTTTTTT.